These 25 T cell receptor beta chains were all obtained from the same sample, sequenced in a study of blood T cells in healthy people across ages. Alongside a J-beta primer mix, a sample-barcoded 5' primer served in a second PCR lasting about 7 to 12 cycles. Via MiXCR, TCRdb re-called the 5' RACE reads, giving one row per CDR3 protein. The sample yields some 640,000 distinct CDR3 sequences, 25% to 35% seen once. The material sequenced was blood. These receptors all come from a woman older than 75 in good health.

This clonotype was picked up many times. This chain's CDR3 is CASSEARGPHNEQFF. Written as DNA, the CDR3 is TGTGCCAGCAGTGAAGCCCGGGGTCCCCACAATGAGCAGTTCTTC. V gene TRBV2 combines with J gene TRBJ2-1; D is possibly TRBD2 (5 bases). Trimming shortened V by 0 bases and J by 5 bases, and 11 bases separated the two germline ends. This CDR3 contains 15 residues. From germline, CDR1 is SNHLY and CDR2 FYNNEI.

This clonotype was picked up a small number of times. The CDR3 DNA sequence: TGCAGTGCTATGACCCTCTCCTACGAGCAGTACTTC. It translates to CSAMTLSYEQYF. The genes are TRBV20-1 and TRBJ2-7; no reliable D call. CDR1 and CDR2 (germline): DFQATT, SNEGSKA (reference sequence). There are 12 residues in the CDR3. Trimming shortened V by 4 bases and J by 0 bases, and 7 bases separated the two germline ends.

This clonotype was found many times. The chain is built from TRBV20-1 and TRBJ2-3, with 12 nucleotides matching TRBD2. The V and J ends lost 6 bases and 5 bases, in that order; junction bases with no gene match: 12. The CDR3 contains 16 residues. Germline V gene data show CDR1 as DFQATT and CDR2 as SNEGSKA (reference sequence). The CDR3 is CSARVLAGGPLDTQYF. The CDR3 DNA reads TGCAGTGCGAGGGTACTAGCGGGGGGCCCATTAGATACGCAGTATTTT.

The genes are TRBV5-1 and TRBJ1-1; D is possibly TRBD1 (6 bases). There are 15 residues in the CDR3. The germline CDR1 and CDR2 sequences are SGHRS and YFSETQ. V lost 4 bases and J 0 bases, leaving 13 bases between the germline ends. The CDR3 here is CASSQDWGLNTEAFF. The CDR3, as DNA: TGCGCCAGCAGCCAGGACTGGGGGCTGAACACTGAAGCTTTCTTT.

This clonotype showed up many times. The CDR3 nucleotides read TGTGCCAGCAGTGAATCCCCTAACACAGATACGCAGTATTTT. Translation: CASSESPNTDTQYF. The genes are TRBV2 and TRBJ2-3; D is unclear. Germline-derived CDR1 and CDR2 are SNHLY and FYNNEI. The CDR3 length is 14 residues. V was clipped by 2 bases and J by 2 bases, with 8 bases between them.

Many counts were recorded for this clonotype. This chain links TRBV29-1 with TRBJ1-2, with TRBD1 matching 10 bases. Losses at the gene ends were 6 bases for V and 6 bases for J; bases not matched to a gene: 13. The germline gives CDR1 SQVTM, CDR2 ANQGSEA. The CDR3 covers 15 residues. CDR3 nucleotide sequence: TGCAGCGTGGCCTTGACAGGGGGCGTTTTAGATGGCTACACCTTC. Encoded protein: CSVALTGGVLDGYTF.

V and J are TRBV28 and TRBJ1-1; 10 nucleotides align to TRBD1. CDR1 is MDHEN, CDR2 SYDVKM, per germline. The CDR3 runs 16 residues. Germline trimming cut 2 bases from V and 4 bases from J; bases unmatched to any gene: 7. The CDR3 loop is CASSLGTGVGSTEAFF. CDR3 DNA sequence: TGTGCCAGCAGTTTAGGGACAGGGGTGGGAAGCACTGAAGCTTTCTTT.

The gene calls are TRBV6-2 or TRBV6-3 and TRBJ2-1; 11 nucleotides agree with TRBD2. CDR3 length: 16 residues. J lost 12 bases, V lost 0 bases, and 10 bases had no gene match. Per the germline V gene, CDR1 is MNHEY and CDR2 is SVGEGT. DNA for the CDR3: TGTGCCAGCAGTTACTCAAGCAGCTATAGCGGGGGGGGGCAGTTCTTC. It is translated as CASSYSSSYSGGGQFF.

This clonotype came up a few times. The chain recombines TRBV7-2 with TRBJ1-1; 10 positions match TRBD1. Germline CDR1 and CDR2: SGHTA and FQGNSA. The CDR3 spans 15 residues. After removal of 5 bases from V and 1 base from J, the junction contained 4 bases not matched to a gene. The chain's CDR3 is CASSVRQGANTEAFF. DNA for the CDR3: TGTGCCAGCAGCGTACGACAGGGGGCGAACACTGAAGCTTTCTTT.

V usage is TRBV29-1 and J usage is TRBJ2-1, with 9 bases matching TRBD1. This CDR3 spans 13 amino acids. V shed 7 bases, J shed 15 bases, and the junction held 16 bases outside the gene matches. Germline CDR1 SQVTM, CDR2 ANQGSEA. CDR3 in amino acids: CSATGGQGLTPFF. In DNA form, the CDR3 reads TGCAGCGCTACGGGAGGACAGGGGCTGACCCCGTTCTTC.

At least ten counts were recorded for this clonotype. The rearrangement joins TRBV29-1 to TRBJ2-1; TRBD1 agrees at 8 bases. The trim removed 7 bases at V and 7 bases at J, leaving 9 bases unmatched. The germline CDR1 and CDR2 sequences are SQVTM and ANQGSEA. The CDR3 loop spans 13 amino acids. CDR3 coding DNA: TGCAGCGCTGAGCGGACAGGGACTAATGAGCAGTTCTTC. Translated: CSAERTGTNEQFF.

In its sample, this clonotype was seen many times. The CDR3 DNA reads TGTGCCAGCAGCTTAGCGCCACCGGCAGGGAACCTCTACGAGCAGTACTTC. Translation: CASSLAPPAGNLYEQYF. The rearrangement links TRBV7-6 to TRBJ2-7; a possible D gene is TRBD1 (5 bases). The germline gives CDR1 SGHVS, CDR2 FNYEAQ. The CDR3 has 17 amino acids. The V gene lost 0 bases and the J gene lost 3 bases, with 18 bases spanning the gap.

This clonotype was found a few times. The chain links TRBV12-5 to TRBJ1-5; D is possibly TRBD1 (6 bases). Germline lookup yields CDR1 LGHNT and CDR2 FRNRAP. The length of the CDR3 is 15 residues. Deletions cut 2 bases from V and 4 bases from J, with 12 bases between. The DNA of the CDR3 is TGTGCTAGTGGTTTGAGTCTAGGGGGAAATCAGCCCCAGCATTTT. Its protein product is CASGLSLGGNQPQHF.

Turning to this clonotype: One junction end disagrees with the germline gene, perhaps due to a read error. V and J are TRBV9 and TRBJ1-2; TRBD1 might be the D (6 bases). Germline V gives CDR1 SGDLS, CDR2 YYNGEE. This CDR3 comprises 14 residues. This CDR3 reads CAGSAGTLSYGYTF. The CDR3, as DNA: TGTGCCGGCAGCGCAGGGACATTAAGCTATGGCTACACCTTC.

This clonotype was observed at least ten times. J is TRBJ2-3 and V is TRBV27; tentative D call: TRBD1 (6 bases). V shed 3 bases and J shed 1 base, with 8 bases lying between them. CDR1 and CDR2 (germline): MNHEY, SMNVEV (reference sequence). The CDR3 length is 14 residues. In nucleotides, the CDR3 is TGTGCCAGCAGTTTTCGGACAGGCACAGATACGCAGTATTTT. Protein product: CASSFRTGTDTQYF.

The chain couples TRBV24-1 to TRBJ2-1, with D possibly matching TRBD2 (6 bases). Germline CDR1 reads KGHDR; CDR2 reads SFDVKD. CDR3 length equals 15 residues. Trimming cost V 6 bases and J 3 bases, with 14 bases left between them. The DNA for the CDR3 is TGTGCCACCAGTAGTAGACGGGGGATCTACAATGAGCAGTTCTTC. The encoded protein is CATSSRRGIYNEQFF.

This rearrangement joins TRBV3-1 to TRBJ2-1, with unresolved D. Germline values: CDR1 LGHDT, CDR2 YNNKEL (reference sequence). There are 13 residues in the CDR3. V lost 2 bases and J lost 10, with 12 bases in between. CDR3 sequence: CASSQNLDGEQFF. The DNA for the CDR3 is TGTGCCAGCAGCCAAAACCTTGACGGGGAGCAGTTCTTC.

Details on this clonotype: One end of the junction varies from germline; a read error may be responsible. The chain is built from TRBV6-1 and TRBJ2-6; tentative D call: TRBD2 (6 bases). This CDR3 is built from 15 residues. The germline CDR1 and CDR2 sequences are MNHNS and SASEGT. CDR3 residues: CASRGGASGANVRTF. The CDR3 DNA sequence: TGTGCCAGCAGGGGCGGGGCCTCTGGGGCCAACGTCCGGACTTTC.

This clonotype was counted ten times or more. The chain combines TRBV20-1 with TRBJ2-1; TRBD2 matches at 9 bases. The CDR3 has 15 amino acids. After removal of 5 bases from V and 6 bases from J, the junction contained 11 bases not matched to a gene. The germline V gene has CDR1 DFQATT and CDR2 SNEGSKA (reference sequence). CDR3 coding DNA: TGCAGTGCTCATGGGGGCGGGGGGGAGCGCAATGAGCAGTTCTTC. Amino acids: CSAHGGGGERNEQFF.

This clonotype was seen at least ten times. The chain uses TRBV20-1 and TRBJ2-7; a weak D match, TRBD1 (6 bases). The V gene lost 6 bases and the J gene lost 1 base, with 16 bases spanning the gap. CDR3 length equals 14 residues. CDR1 is DFQATT, CDR2 SNEGSKA, per germline (reference sequence). The CDR3 sequence: CSAPRGGGSYEQYF. CDR3 DNA sequence: TGCAGTGCGCCCAGGGGTGGTGGATCCTACGAGCAGTACTTC.

The chain has TRBV20-1 and TRBJ1-4; D might be TRBD1 (5 bases). This CDR3 is built from 14 residues. The V gene lost 1 base and the J gene lost 8 bases, with 14 bases spanning the gap. Germline-derived CDR1 and CDR2 are DFQATT and SNEGSKA (reference sequence). The CDR3 is CSARVGRVGEKLFF. The CDR3 region has the DNA TGCAGTGCTAGAGTTGGCAGGGTAGGGGAAAAACTGTTTTTT.

In its sample, this clonotype was seen a few times. J is TRBJ2-3 and V is TRBV12-3 or TRBV12-4; 10 bases are a match to TRBD1. This CDR3 region has 14 residues. V lost 7 bases and J lost 4; bases outside the gene matches: 5. In DNA, the CDR3 is TGTGCCAGCAAATTGACAGGGGGCGCAGATACGCAGTATTTT. Amino acids: CASKLTGGADTQYF.

This clonotype was observed a few times. This sequence may be a read error, since a much larger clone differs from it by one base. This chain links TRBV5-1 with TRBJ2-1; weak D call: TRBD1 (6 bases). The closer fit of TRBJ2-7 to the DNA end suggests the J call may be wrong. CDR1 is SGHRS, CDR2 YFSETQ, per germline. The CDR3 runs to 16 residues. The CDR3 bases are TGCGCCAGCAGCTTGGCAGTCAGGGGATCCTACAATGAGCAGTACTTC. It encodes CASSLAVRGSYNEQYF.

This clonotype showed up many times. A much larger clone sits a single nucleotide away, making a read error possible. The chain carries TRBV7-2 and TRBJ2-5; the D gene could be TRBD1 or TRBD2 (6 bases each). Trimming left V 4 bases short and J 5 bases short, with 17 bases between. Looked up from germline, CDR1 is SGHTA and CDR2 is FQGNSA. This CDR3 is built from 15 residues. The chain's CDR3 is CASSSGGGARETQYF. In DNA, the CDR3 is TGTGCCAGCAGCTCCGGGGGCGGGGCCAGGGAGACCCAGTACTTC.

This clonotype was counted a few times. The J gene is TRBJ1-5, the V gene TRBV28; possible D gene TRBD1, 6 bases. CDR3 length equals 15 residues. CDR1 and CDR2 (germline): MDHEN, SYDVKM. Deletions cut 6 bases from V and 1 base from J, with 13 bases between. The CDR3 bases are TGTGCCAGCAGAATGCAGGGGTGGAGCAATCAGCCCCAGCATTTT. This sequence encodes CASRMQGWSNQPQHF.